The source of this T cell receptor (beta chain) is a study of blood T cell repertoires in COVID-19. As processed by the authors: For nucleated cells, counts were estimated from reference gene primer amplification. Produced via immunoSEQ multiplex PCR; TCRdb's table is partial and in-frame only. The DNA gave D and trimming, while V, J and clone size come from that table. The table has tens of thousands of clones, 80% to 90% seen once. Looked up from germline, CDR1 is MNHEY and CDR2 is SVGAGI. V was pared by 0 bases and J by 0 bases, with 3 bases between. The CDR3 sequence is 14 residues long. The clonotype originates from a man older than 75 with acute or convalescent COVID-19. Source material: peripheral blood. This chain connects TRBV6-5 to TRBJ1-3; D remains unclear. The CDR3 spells CASSYSSSGNTIYF. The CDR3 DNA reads TGTGCCAGCAGTTACTCCAGCTCTGGAAACACCATATATTTT.